Below are 20 T cell receptor beta chains sequenced from a single sample in a study of OX40 agonist ivuxolimab in advanced cancers. Libraries were prepared by immunoSEQ multiplex PCR; TCRdb keeps only in-frame clonotypes and omits some of them. This table has 40,000 to 55,000 clones, 92% appearing once. This specimen was CD4+ or CD8+ T cells sorted from blood, taken in a trial of the OX40 agonist ivuxolimab. The receptor source for this set is an adult with an advanced solid tumor such as melanoma, head and neck, liver or kidney cancer.

This chain connects TRBV30 to TRBJ2-5; D remains ambiguous. The CDR3 is made up of 14 amino acids. Trimming cost V 0 bases and J 4 bases, with 12 bases left between them. Germline V gene lookup returns CDR1 GTSNPN and CDR2 SVGIG (reference sequence). The CDR3 region has the DNA TGTGCCTGGAGTGTAGATGACGAACGAGAGACCCAGTACTTC. Its protein is CAWSVDDERETQYF.

V and J are TRBV10-3 and TRBJ2-1; D gene unclear. This CDR3 spans 13 amino acids. Trimming stripped 3 bases from V and 7 bases from J, with 10 bases between. Germline loops: CDR1 ENHRY, CDR2 SYGVKD. This CDR3 is CAISDGVSNEQFF. CDR3 bases: TGTGCCATCAGTGATGGGGTCTCGAATGAGCAGTTCTTC.

This sequence joins TRBV11-3 and TRBJ2-5, with a weak D call TRBD2 (6 bases). The J call may be incorrect, as the DNA end agrees better with TRBJ2-7. CDR1 is SGHNT, CDR2 YENEEA, per germline. The CDR3 loop spans 14 amino acids. CDR3 sequence: CASSPGGTSYEQYF. The DNA of the CDR3 is TGTGCCAGCAGTCCCGGCGGGACGTCCTACGAGCAGTACTTC.

This clone was observed a single time. The DNA of the CDR3 is TGTGCCAGCAGTTTCTTCCGGGACGTAAGGACTGAAGCTTTCTTT. This sequence encodes CASSFFRDVRTEAFF. The V call is TRBV28, the J call TRBJ1-1, with a possible D match to TRBD1 (5 bases). The CDR3 consists of 15 residues. CDR1 is MDHEN, CDR2 SYDVKM, per germline. Trimming left V 3 bases short and J 5 bases short, with 16 bases between.

V and J are TRBV9 and TRBJ1-1, with 9 bases fitting TRBD1. J was trimmed by 4 bases and V by 4 bases; bases with no gene match: 8. Looked up from germline, CDR1 is SGDLS and CDR2 is YYNGEE. This CDR3 is built from 15 residues. This chain's CDR3 is CASSPKGQGGTEAFF. In DNA, the CDR3 is TGTGCCAGCAGCCCGAAGGGACAGGGAGGCACTGAAGCTTTCTTT.

The rearrangement joins TRBV5-5 to TRBJ1-5, with D hard to call. The CDR3 length is 16 residues. V was pared by 0 bases and J by 2 bases, with 12 bases between. From germline, CDR1 is SGHKS and CDR2 YYEKEE (reference sequence). DNA for the CDR3: TGTGCCAGCAGCTTGGCCGGTCCCACGGGCAATCAGCCCCAGCATTTT. Protein product: CASSLAGPTGNQPQHF.

This chain joins TRBV29-1 and TRBJ2-7, with TRBD2 matching over 10 bases. In germline, CDR1 is SQVTM, CDR2 ANQGSEA. The CDR3 sequence is 12 residues long. V trimming: 6 bases; J trimming: 5 bases; junction bases outside the gene matches: 4. The DNA for the CDR3 is TGCAGCGTAGAGGGACTAGCGAACGAGCAGTACTTC. Translated: CSVEGLANEQYF.

This chain links TRBV6-1 with TRBJ2-7; 10 bases agree with TRBD2. This CDR3 is built from 15 residues. The V gene end was trimmed by 3 bases and the J gene end by 2 bases; junction bases not matched to a gene: 4. The germline CDR1 and CDR2 sequences are MNHNS and SASEGT. CDR3 residues: CASSELAGEAYEQYF. DNA of the CDR3: TGTGCCAGCAGTGAGCTAGCGGGAGAAGCCTACGAGCAGTACTTC.

The J gene is TRBJ2-2, the V gene TRBV28, with D unclear. This CDR3 comprises 13 residues. The germline V and J ends were trimmed by 4 bases and 1 base, with 4 bases remaining between them. CDR1 MDHEN and CDR2 SYDVKM come from the germline V gene. CDR3 in amino acids: CASSSQNTGELFF. The DNA of the CDR3 is TGTGCCAGCAGTTCACAGAACACCGGGGAGCTGTTTTTT.

V is TRBV7-8 and J is TRBJ2-4; D is uncertain. Looked up from germline, CDR1 is SGHVS and CDR2 is FQNEAQ. Trimming cost V 1 base and J 4 bases, with 11 bases left between them. This CDR3 is built from 15 residues. The CDR3 sequence: CASSLESGGKNIQYF. The CDR3 DNA sequence: TGTGCCAGCAGCTTAGAGTCGGGCGGAAAAAACATTCAGTACTTC.

The chain couples TRBV19 to TRBJ2-1; D is ambiguous. V was pared by 3 bases and J by 0 bases, with 15 bases between. The CDR3 is 17 amino acids. Germline V gene lookup returns CDR1 LNHDA and CDR2 SQIVND (reference sequence). The CDR3 spells CASSIGDWRSSYNEQFF. CDR3 DNA sequence: TGTGCCAGTAGTATTGGGGATTGGCGGTCCTCCTACAATGAGCAGTTCTTC.

This rearrangement joins TRBV28 to TRBJ2-6; 7 bases agree with TRBD1. The CDR3 loop spans 16 amino acids. Germline V gene lookup returns CDR1 MDHEN and CDR2 SYDVKM. The V and J ends lost 5 bases and 0 bases, in that order; junction bases with no gene match: 4. The CDR3 spells CASSGDSYSGANVLTF. The DNA of the CDR3 is TGTGCCAGCAGTGGGGACAGCTACTCTGGGGCCAACGTCCTGACTTTC.

A single count supports this clone. This chain connects TRBV28 to TRBJ2-1; 7 bases are shared with TRBD1. The CDR3 totals 17 residues. The V gene end was trimmed by 6 bases and the J gene end by 1 base; junction bases not matched to a gene: 12. Germline CDR1 and CDR2: MDHEN and SYDVKM. This CDR3 is CASSTDREGGSYNEQFF. Here the CDR3 DNA reads TGTGCCAGCAGCACTGACAGGGAAGGTGGGTCCTACAATGAGCAGTTCTTC. Based on the CDR3 plus reference TRBV28 and TRBJ2-1, the full variable domain is DVKVTQSSRYLVKRTGEKVFLECVQDMDHENMFWYRQDPGLGLRLIYFSYDVKMKEKGDIPEGYSVSREKKERFSLILESASTNQTSMYLCASSTDREGGSYNEQFFGPGTRLTVL.

V and J are TRBV29-1 and TRBJ2-7; D unresolved. This CDR3 comprises 14 residues. V lost 6 bases and J lost 0, with 15 bases in between. Germline CDR1 is SQVTM and CDR2 is ANQGSEA. The CDR3 DNA reads TGCAGCGTGACTGACCAGGCGTACTCCTACGAGCAGTACTTC. Translating it yields CSVTDQAYSYEQYF.

Remarks on this clone: Other DNA sequences in this specimen translate into the identical CDR3. This chain joins TRBV20-1 and TRBJ1-2; D is ambiguous. The CDR3 totals 11 residues. Germline CDR1 reads DFQATT; CDR2 reads SNEGSKA (reference sequence). With 1 base removed from V and 5 bases from J, the gap between germline ends came to 5 bases. The CDR3 nucleotides read TGCAGTGCTAGAGGGGGATATGGCTACACCTTC. This gives the protein CSARGGYGYTF.

The genes are TRBV5-1 and TRBJ1-2, with 8 bases matching TRBD1. Per germline, CDR1 SGHRS and CDR2 YFSETQ. Trimming took 4 bases from V and 1 from J; bases not matched to a gene: 6. CDR3 size: 15 residues. CDR3 amino acids: CASSGTGFLNYGYTF. The CDR3 nucleotides read TGCGCCAGCAGCGGGACAGGTTTCCTTAACTATGGCTACACCTTC.

The V call is TRBV9, the J call TRBJ2-3; 8 bases line up with TRBD2. Germline-derived CDR1 and CDR2 are SGDLS and YYNGEE. The CDR3 contains 18 residues. J gave up 6 bases and V 4 bases, and 19 bases lay outside the gene matches. CDR3 in DNA: TGTGCCAGCAGCTCCAGAGGGACTAGTGCCTCGGGGTGGGATACGCAGTATTTT. It yields the protein CASSSRGTSASGWDTQYF.

The rearrangement joins TRBV20-1 to TRBJ1-1, with unresolved D. The length of the CDR3 is 8 residues. Germline V CDR1 and CDR2: DFQATT, SNEGSKA (reference sequence). Trimming stripped 4 bases from V and 6 bases from J, with 0 bases between. The CDR3 nucleotides are TGCAGTGCTACTGAAGCTTTCTTT. This codes for CSATEAFF.

This clone is a singleton in its sample. This chain uses TRBV19 with TRBJ2-3; no definite D call. V lost 6 bases and J 2 bases, leaving 3 bases between the germline ends. Per the germline V gene, CDR1 is LNHDA and CDR2 is SQIVND (reference sequence). The CDR3 spans 11 residues. Written as DNA, the CDR3 is TGTGCCAGTAGCATCACAGATACGCAGTATTTT. This gives the protein CASSITDTQYF.

The chain joins TRBV19 to TRBJ2-7; a weak D match, TRBD2 (6 bases). Trimming left V 8 bases short and J 2 bases short, with 16 bases between. The CDR3 runs to 14 residues. Germline V gene data show CDR1 as LNHDA and CDR2 as SQIVND (reference sequence). The CDR3 here is CASAGRERTYEQYF. In DNA, the CDR3 is TGTGCCAGTGCCGGTCGGGAGCGAACCTACGAGCAGTACTTC. The full variable domain, rest sourced from reference TRBV19 and TRBJ2-7, is DGGITQSPKYLFRKEGQNVTLSCEQNLNHDAMYWYRQDPGQGLRLIYYSQIVNDFQKGDIAEGYSVSREKKESFPLTVTSAQKNPTAFYLCASAGRERTYEQYFGPGTRLTVT.